This TCR beta chain was identified during a study of cytomegalovirus exposure and HLA in healthy donors. Study outcomes and limitations: Rare sequences made up most TCRs, while some public TCRs were found in many donors. Certain indistinguishable V segments, among them TRBV6-2 and TRBV6-3, were excluded. HLA-A and HLA-B allele assignments for most subjects were reportedly predicted accurately using TCR beta sequences. Associated with cytomegalovirus, according to the listing, were 150 to 200 TCR beta chains.

In this sample, this clone turned up a few times. Its antigen is unknown. Trimming took off 3 bases at V and 8 bases at J, with 11 bases between the two ends. This CDR3 spans 13 amino acids. Germline CDR1 is LNHDA and CDR2 is SQIVND (reference sequence). Vbeta (60) and Jbeta (13) primers were used in the PCR. The method was immunoSEQ multiplex PCR; TCRdb's version includes in-frame clones alone and lacks a portion of them. This table holds roughly 150,000 clones, nearly 80% found once. Sequenced sample: PBMCs. The receptor was derived from a young man in good health and CMV-seronegative. The chain recombines TRBV19 with TRBJ2-1; no firm D call. CDR3 DNA: TGTGCCAGTAGTATCTCGACTGTCGATGAGCAGTTCTTC. Protein: CASSISTVDEQFF. Looking up the rest from reference TRBV19 and TRBJ2-1 gives the full variable domain: DGGITQSPKYLFRKEGQNVTLSCEQNLNHDAMYWYRQDPGQGLRLIYYSQIVNDFQKGDIAEGYSVSREKKESFPLTVTSAQKNPTAFYLCASSISTVDEQFFGPGTRLTVL.